Listed here are 28 T cell receptor beta chains from one sample, sequenced in a study of human T cells and chemical hapten exposure. Time point of the sample: patch test 1, 2 weeks after DPC sensitization. Described treatment: therapeutic diphenylcyclopropenone sensitization with weekly scalp DPC. TCRdb used MiXCR to reprocess the RACE reads, holding one entry per CDR3 protein. The data show 180,000 or so distinct CDR3 sequences, with about a fifth seen just once and approximately 6.7% held by the top ten. The sample here was whole blood, taken in connection with sensitization to the hapten diphenylcyclopropenone (DPC). These receptors all come from a woman in her fifties or sixties with alopecia areata. Some clones in this sample may be carry-over from other donors' samples.

This clonotype was seen a few times. The rearrangement uses TRBV5-1 and TRBJ2-5, with 9 bases matching TRBD1. J was trimmed by 2 bases and V by 4 bases; bases with no gene match: 6. The CDR3 totals 15 residues. Germline values: CDR1 SGHRS, CDR2 YFSETQ. The CDR3 here is CASSPGQGWQETQYF. CDR3 nucleotides: TGCGCCAGCAGCCCAGGACAGGGGTGGCAAGAGACCCAGTACTTC.

This chain uses TRBV29-1 with TRBJ2-3; D gene unclear. The germline V gene encodes CDR1 SQVTM and CDR2 ANQGSEA. The CDR3 runs to 13 residues. V was pared by 3 bases and J by 3 bases, with 10 bases between. CDR3 coding DNA: TGCAGCGTTGACGCCCAAGGGACAGATACGCAGTATTTT. Protein: CSVDAQGTDTQYF.

This clonotype was counted a few times. This sequence joins TRBV10-2 and TRBJ2-1; 8 positions agree with TRBD2. CDR3 length: 16 amino acids. After removal of 2 bases from V and 0 bases from J, the junction contained 3 bases not matched to a gene. The germline gives CDR1 WSHSY, CDR2 SAAADI. The CDR3 region has the DNA TGCGCCAGCAGTGAGGCGAGCGGGAGCTCCTACAATGAGCAGTTCTTC. Translation: CASSEASGSSYNEQFF.

The table lists this clonotype with a few counts. The chain employs TRBV11-1 and TRBJ2-3; 7 positions match TRBD2. Germline V gives CDR1 SGHAT, CDR2 FQDESV (reference sequence). V lost 5 bases to trimming and J lost 1 base; unmatched junction nucleotides: 6. The CDR3 is made up of 15 amino acids. This chain's CDR3 is CASSKGLAGTDTQYF. The DNA for the CDR3 is TGTGCCAGCAGCAAAGGGCTAGCGGGCACAGATACGCAGTATTTT.

V and J are TRBV6-2 or TRBV6-3 and TRBJ2-1; D may correspond to TRBD1 or TRBD2 (5 bases each). This CDR3 spans 14 amino acids. The germline V gene encodes CDR1 MNHEY and CDR2 SVGEGT. V was pared by 7 bases and J by 7 bases, with 17 bases between. The CDR3 DNA is TGTGCCAGCAAACCCGCGGGTTGGGGGAATGAGCAGTTCTTC. Its translation is CASKPAGWGNEQFF.

This clonotype was counted between two and nine times. The rearrangement joins TRBV9 to TRBJ2-3; 11 nucleotides align to TRBD2. Unmatched junction bases numbered 4, after V lost 4 bases and J lost 0 bases. The CDR3 runs to 16 residues. The germline CDR1 and CDR2 sequences are SGDLS and YYNGEE. For the CDR3, the DNA is TGTGCCAGCAGCACAAGACTAGCGGGAAGCACAGATACGCAGTATTTT. Amino acids: CASSTRLAGSTDTQYF.

This clonotype was picked up a small number of times. This sequence joins TRBV5-1 and TRBJ2-2; 10 bases agree with TRBD2. The CDR3 consists of 19 residues. The germline V gene has CDR1 SGHRS and CDR2 YFSETQ. V shed 2 bases and J 0 bases; nucleotides not matched to a gene: 10. The CDR3 nucleotides are TGCGCCAGCAGCTTAGGACTAGCGGAGTACCCTCCGAACACCGGGGAGCTGTTTTTT. Its translation is CASSLGLAEYPPNTGELFF. Complete variable domain (other parts from reference TRBV5-1 and TRBJ2-2): KAGVTQTPRYLIKTRGQQVTLSCSPISGHRSVSWYQQTPGQGLQFLFEYFSETQRNKGNFPGRFSGRQFSNSRSEMNVSTLELGDSALYLCASSLGLAEYPPNTGELFFGEGSRLTVL.

This clonotype has just a few counts. This rearrangement joins TRBV3-1 to TRBJ2-7; 12 positions agree with TRBD2. The CDR3 is 14 residues long. V shed 9 bases and J 4 bases; nucleotides not matched to a gene: 7. Per germline, CDR1 LGHDT and CDR2 YNNKEL (reference sequence). CDR3 region: CASRKTSGSYEQYF. DNA for the CDR3: TGTGCCAGTAGGAAGACTAGCGGGAGTTACGAGCAGTACTTC.

The V gene is TRBV7-9, the J gene TRBJ2-5; D is tentatively TRBD1 or TRBD2 (5 bases each). Germline V lookup: CDR1 SEHNR, CDR2 FQNEAQ (reference sequence). V dropped 11 bases and J dropped 5 bases, with 15 bases sitting between them. The CDR3 length is 12 residues. CDR3 DNA sequence: TGTGCCGGACGGGACCCGGGGGAGACCCAGTACTTC. Translation: CAGRDPGETQYF.

This clonotype was seen only a few times. The chain links TRBV5-1 to TRBJ1-5, with D unclear. Germline V CDR1 and CDR2: SGHRS, YFSETQ. The V gene lost 0 bases and the J gene lost 7 bases, with 8 bases spanning the gap. This CDR3 contains 13 residues. This CDR3 is CASSLDGSQPQHF. CDR3 DNA sequence: TGCGCCAGCAGCTTGGATGGTAGCCAGCCCCAGCATTTT.

This clonotype has just a few counts. The V call is TRBV10-1, the J call TRBJ2-5; possible D gene TRBD1, 6 bases. Germline V gene data show CDR1 as WNHNN and CDR2 as SYGVQD (reference sequence). V lost 6 bases and J lost 1, with 12 bases in between. This CDR3 region has 14 residues. CDR3 nucleotides: TGCGCCAGCAGCTTCCGGGACACCCAAGAGACCCAGTACTTC. Translation gives CASSFRDTQETQYF.

This chain links TRBV6-5 with TRBJ1-1; 12 bases align to TRBD1. The germline V gene encodes CDR1 MNHEY and CDR2 SVGAGI. V lost 4 bases to trimming and J lost 1 base; unmatched junction nucleotides: 4. The CDR3 sequence is 16 residues long. CDR3 DNA: TGTGCCAGCAGTTTTGGGACAGGGGGCGGGAACACTGAAGCTTTCTTT. Translating gives CASSFGTGGGNTEAFF.

The sample holds a few counts of this clonotype. The chain recombines TRBV10-2 with TRBJ1-1; D not certain. V was shortened by 2 bases and J by 0 bases, with 1 base between the two germline ends. The germline V gene encodes CDR1 WSHSY and CDR2 SAAADI. This CDR3 has 12 residues. The CDR3 nucleotides read TGCGCCAGCAGTGAGATGAACACTGAAGCTTTCTTT. It specifies CASSEMNTEAFF.

This clonotype came up many times. The chain uses TRBV6-5 and TRBJ2-7; TRBD2 is a possible D gene (6 bases). The ends were cut back, 6 bases at V and 3 bases at J, with 6 bases in the middle. Germline V lookup: CDR1 MNHEY, CDR2 SVGAGI. CDR3 length: 11 residues. The CDR3 reads CASSGGYEQYF. In nucleotides, the CDR3 is TGTGCCAGCAGCGGGGGCTACGAGCAGTACTTC.

This chain connects TRBV2 to TRBJ2-5; 9 positions agree with TRBD2. Per germline, CDR1 SNHLY and CDR2 FYNNEI. The V and J ends lost 8 bases and 3 bases, in that order; junction bases with no gene match: 4. The CDR3 loop spans 13 amino acids. CDR3 coding DNA: TGTGCCAGCCGACTAGCGGTCGAAGAGACCCAGTACTTC. Its translation: CASRLAVEETQYF.

This clonotype was counted a few times. The V gene is TRBV12-3 or TRBV12-4, the J gene TRBJ1-5; D possibly corresponds to TRBD1 (5 bases). The germline V and J ends were trimmed by 2 bases and 11 bases, with 13 bases remaining between them. There are 13 residues in the CDR3. Here the CDR3 reads CASSLYMGVSQHF. CDR3 in DNA: TGTGCCAGCAGTTTATATATGGGGGTATCCCAGCATTTT.

This clonotype was picked up a small number of times. The chain links TRBV2 to TRBJ1-1; D not certain. This CDR3 is built from 14 residues. V lost 7 bases and J lost 3, with 15 bases in between. Germline-derived CDR1 and CDR2 are SNHLY and FYNNEI. The CDR3 DNA follows: TGTGCCAGCAAAAAACACGGCGGGGACACTGAAGCTTTCTTT. Translation gives CASKKHGGDTEAFF.

This clonotype was found a few times. The chain recombines TRBV29-1 with TRBJ1-2; possible D gene TRBD1, 6 bases. V lost 3 bases and J 3 bases, leaving 14 bases between the germline ends. Germline CDR1 and CDR2: SQVTM and ANQGSEA. This CDR3 has 14 residues. CDR3 nucleotides: TGCAGCGTTGAGCAGGGGCTCTTGGACTATGGCTACACCTTC. It specifies CSVEQGLLDYGYTF.

V is TRBV29-1 and J is TRBJ2-5, with 7 bases aligning to TRBD1. Germline V CDR1 and CDR2: SQVTM, ANQGSEA. The ends lost 8 bases at V and 3 bases at J; junction bases unmatched: 12. CDR3 size: 14 residues. The CDR3 coding sequence is TGCAGCCCGATGAGCGACAGGGTAAAAGAGACCCAGTACTTC. Translated, it gives CSPMSDRVKETQYF. The whole variable domain, filled in from reference TRBV29-1 and TRBJ2-5, reads SAVISQKPSRDICQRGTSLTIQCQVDSQVTMMFWYRQQPGQSLTLIATANQGSEATYESGFVIDKFPISRPNLTFSTLTVSNMSPEDSSIYLCSPMSDRVKETQYFGPGTRLLVL.

This chain uses TRBV9 with TRBJ2-1; TRBD2 agrees at 12 bases. CDR1 is SGDLS and CDR2 is YYNGEE in the germline V gene. V lost 4 bases and J lost 7; bases outside the gene matches: 9. The CDR3 consists of 16 residues. The CDR3 loop reads CASSILAGGPANEQFF. The CDR3 coding sequence is TGTGCCAGCAGCATCCTAGCGGGAGGGCCTGCTAATGAGCAGTTCTTC.

The rearrangement uses TRBV6-2 or TRBV6-3 and TRBJ2-1; possible D gene TRBD2, 6 bases. The CDR3 has 14 amino acids. The germline CDR1 and CDR2 sequences are MNHEY and SVGEGT. The V end lost 6 bases, the J end lost 0 bases, and 9 bases lay between the germline ends. Here the CDR3 DNA reads TGTGCCAGCAGGCATAGCGGCTCCTACAATGAGCAGTTCTTC. This sequence encodes CASRHSGSYNEQFF.

This rearrangement joins TRBV24-1 to TRBJ2-1, with TRBD2 matching over 7 bases. The CDR3 has 15 residues. Germline assignment: CDR1 KGHDR and CDR2 SFDVKD. Trimming took 6 bases from V and 8 from J; bases not matched to a gene: 12. CDR3 nucleotide sequence: TGTGCCACCAGTCCCGGGAGGCCTAGGCCCGATGAGCAGTTCTTC. It yields the protein CATSPGRPRPDEQFF.

This clonotype was found a few times. V and J are TRBV4-2 and TRBJ2-3, with 11 bases identical to TRBD2. The CDR3 runs 18 residues. The ends lost 3 bases at V and 3 bases at J; junction bases unmatched: 11. The germline CDR1 and CDR2 sequences are LGHNA and YNFKEQ. The CDR3 DNA follows: TGTGCCAGCAGCCAGTCCCCAACTAGCGGGAGAGCTACAGATACGCAGTATTTT. Protein sequence: CASSQSPTSGRATDTQYF.

This clonotype appeared a few times. This rearrangement joins TRBV5-1 to TRBJ1-5, with TRBD1 matching over 7 bases. This CDR3 spans 15 amino acids. Germline CDR1 and CDR2: SGHRS and YFSETQ. J lost 0 bases, V lost 5 bases, and 5 bases had no gene match. The CDR3 coding sequence is TGCGCCAGCAGGCCAGGGGGACATAGCAATCAGCCCCAGCATTTT. Its translation: CASRPGGHSNQPQHF.

V is TRBV20-1 and J is TRBJ1-5; maybe TRBD1 (5 bases). Looked up from germline, CDR1 is DFQATT and CDR2 is SNEGSKA (reference sequence). The CDR3 is 17 residues long. Trimming took off 5 bases at V and 0 bases at J, with 20 bases between the two ends. Written as DNA, the CDR3 is TGCAGTGCTCTAGCCGGGGCACGAGGTTATAGCAATCAGCCCCAGCATTTT. Residues: CSALAGARGYSNQPQHF.

The CDR3 spells CATQSGSDYEQYF. CDR3 DNA: TGTGCCACCCAAAGCGGGAGTGATTACGAGCAGTACTTC. The chain joins TRBV10-3 to TRBJ2-7; TRBD2 matches at 8 bases. Germline CDR1 reads ENHRY; CDR2 reads SYGVKD. The CDR3 is 13 residues long. After removal of 10 bases from V and 4 bases from J, the junction contained 9 bases not matched to a gene.

V and J are TRBV7-2 and TRBJ2-1; D assignment may be TRBD1 or TRBD2 (7 bases each). The germline gives CDR1 SGHTA, CDR2 FQGNSA. This CDR3 is built from 12 residues. Trimming removed 3 bases at V and 9 bases at J, with 9 bases between. The CDR3 sequence: CASSFRGGEQFF. The CDR3 DNA reads as TGTGCCAGCAGCTTCAGGGGGGGTGAGCAGTTCTTC.

This clonotype was seen more than once but under ten times. This chain connects TRBV20-1 to TRBJ2-5; perhaps TRBD2 as D (5 bases). V lost 3 bases to trimming and J lost 3 bases, with 11 bases between them. Germline V gives CDR1 DFQATT, CDR2 SNEGSKA (reference sequence). This CDR3 is built from 13 residues. The CDR3 loop is CSARGAPKETQYF. For the CDR3, the DNA is TGCAGTGCTAGGGGAGCGCCGAAAGAGACCCAGTACTTC.